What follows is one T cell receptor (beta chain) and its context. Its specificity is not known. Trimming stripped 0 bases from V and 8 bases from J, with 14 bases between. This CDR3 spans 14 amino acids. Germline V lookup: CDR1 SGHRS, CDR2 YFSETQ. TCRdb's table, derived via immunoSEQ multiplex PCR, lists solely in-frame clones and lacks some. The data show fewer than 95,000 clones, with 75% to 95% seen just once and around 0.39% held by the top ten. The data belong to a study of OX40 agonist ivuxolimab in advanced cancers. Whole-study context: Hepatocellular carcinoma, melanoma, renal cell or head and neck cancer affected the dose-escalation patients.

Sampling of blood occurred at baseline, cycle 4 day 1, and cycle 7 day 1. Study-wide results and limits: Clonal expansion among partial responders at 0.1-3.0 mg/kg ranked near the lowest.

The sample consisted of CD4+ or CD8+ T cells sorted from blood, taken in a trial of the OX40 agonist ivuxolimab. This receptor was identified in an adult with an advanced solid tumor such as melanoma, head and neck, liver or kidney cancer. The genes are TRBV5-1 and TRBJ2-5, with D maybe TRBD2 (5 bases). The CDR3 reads CASSLGLAPVTQYF. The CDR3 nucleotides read TGCGCCAGCAGCTTGGGTCTAGCCCCCGTAACCCAGTACTTC.